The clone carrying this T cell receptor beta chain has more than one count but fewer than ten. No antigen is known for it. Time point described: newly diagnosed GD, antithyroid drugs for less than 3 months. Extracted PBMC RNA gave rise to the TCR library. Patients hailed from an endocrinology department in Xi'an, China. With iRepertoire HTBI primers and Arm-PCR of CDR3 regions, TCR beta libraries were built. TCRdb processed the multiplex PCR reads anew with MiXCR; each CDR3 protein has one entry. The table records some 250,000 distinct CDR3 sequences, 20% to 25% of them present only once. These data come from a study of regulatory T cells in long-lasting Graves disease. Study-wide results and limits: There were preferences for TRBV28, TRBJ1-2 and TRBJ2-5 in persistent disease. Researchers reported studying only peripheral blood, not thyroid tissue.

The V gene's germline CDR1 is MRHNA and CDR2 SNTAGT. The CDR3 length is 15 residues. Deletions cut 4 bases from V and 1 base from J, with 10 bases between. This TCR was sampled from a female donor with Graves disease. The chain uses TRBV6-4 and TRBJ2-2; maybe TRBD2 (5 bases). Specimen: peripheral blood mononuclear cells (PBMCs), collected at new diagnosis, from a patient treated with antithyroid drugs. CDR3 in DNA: TGTGCCAGCAGTGCTTCAGCGGTGAACACCGGGGAGCTGTTTTTT. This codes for CASSASAVNTGELFF.